A selection of T cell receptor beta chains follows, all from one sample in a study of blood T cell repertoires in COVID-19. Libraries were prepared by immunoSEQ multiplex PCR; TCRdb keeps only in-frame clonotypes and omits some of them. The sample contains approximately 70,000 clones, 88% of which appear only once. The sequencing sample was made of peripheral blood. These receptors were taken from a human donor in a cohort sampled during active COVID-19. Each CDR3 is given with its conserved first and last residue. D genes are given only for firm matches. For some rows the clone size is stated as once, few or many, or as a class when expanded; others skip it.

clone size	V gene	J gene	D gene	CDR3 DNA	CDR3 protein
-	TRBV4-1	TRBJ2-7	TRBD1	TGCGCCAGCAGCCAAGAGCTCACAGGGGGTATTTACGAGCAGTACTTC	CASSQELTGGIYEQYF
once	TRBV5-1	TRBJ1-4	TRBD1	TGCGCCAGCACCACCACCGGGACAGGGCTAAGGGCTAATGAAAAACTGTTTTTT	CASTTTGTGLRANEKLFF
-	TRBV27	TRBJ2-1	TRBD2	TGTGCCAGCAGTTTATCCCGGGGGGGTGAGCAGTTCTTC	CASSLSRGGEQFF
-	TRBV4-1	TRBJ2-7	-	TGCGCCAGCAGCCCGGGAAGCAGGCTCTCCTACGAGCAGTACTTC	CASSPGSRLSYEQYF
-	TRBV9	TRBJ2-7	TRBD2	TGTGCCAGCAGCGTAGAACTAGCGGAGAGCTACGAGCAGTACTTC	CASSVELAESYEQYF
-	TRBV28	TRBJ1-1	-	TGTGCCAGCAGCGTAGGTGGAGGCACTGAAGCTTTCTTT	CASSVGGGTEAFF
-	TRBV7-2	TRBJ2-3	TRBD2	TGTGCCAGCAGCATAGGGACTAGCGGGGGGGATACGCAGTATTTT	CASSIGTSGGDTQYF
-	TRBV19	TRBJ1-1	TRBD1	TGTGCCAGTAAGACAGGGGGTGGGTACACTGAAGCTTTCTTT	CASKTGGGYTEAFF
few	TRBV21-1	TRBJ1-4	-	TGTGCCAGCGTCAGGACAGGGGGGTGGGAAAAACTGTTTTTT	CASVRTGGWEKLFF
-	TRBV19	TRBJ2-7	TRBD1	TGTGCCAGTAGTAATACGGGACAGGGGAACTACGAGCAGTACTTC	CASSNTGQGNYEQYF
-	TRBV28	TRBJ2-7	-	TGTGCCAGCAGGAGGGGGAGTACAGGCTACGAGCAGTACTTC	CASRRGSTGYEQYF
-	TRBV5-1	TRBJ2-1	-	TGCGCCAGCAGCCAGACAGGTCCCCGAGAGAATGAGCAGTTCTTC	CASSQTGPRENEQFF
-	TRBV13	TRBJ2-4	TRBD2	TGTGCCAGCAGCTTAGAATTCCCGGGAGGGCGAGACATTCAGTACTTC	CASSLEFPGGRDIQYF
-	TRBV2	TRBJ2-5	-	TGTGCCAGCAGGCAGACTTCGGAGACCCAGTACTTC	CASRQTSETQYF
-	TRBV4-3	TRBJ1-2	-	TGCGCCAGCAGCCAAGATGGCCAGGGGATGAGTGGCTACACCTTC	CASSQDGQGMSGYTF
few	TRBV5-1	TRBJ1-1	-	TGCGCCAGCACGAGGGGAGGGGTGAACACTGAAGCTTTCTTT	CASTRGGVNTEAFF
few	TRBV2	TRBJ2-7	TRBD1	TGTGCCAGCAGCAACAGGGGGTTAGTGAACGAGCAGTACTTC	CASSNRGLVNEQYF
-	TRBV27	TRBJ2-7	-	TGTGCCAGCGGGGCGTGGGACGAGCAGTACTTC	CASGAWDEQYF
-	TRBV9	TRBJ2-6	TRBD2	TGTGCCAGCAGCGAAACTAGCGGGGGGGCCGCTGGGGCCAACGTCCTGACTTTC	CASSETSGGAAGANVLTF
-	TRBV6-5	TRBJ1-6	-	TGTGCCAGCAGGCACCGGGGGGAAGGTCAACCCCTCCACTTT	CASRHRGEGQPLHF
-	TRBV6-2/TRBV6-3	TRBJ2-3	TRBD1	TGTGCCAGCAGTCGCCGGGGACAGGCTAGCACAGATACGCAGTATTTT	CASSRRGQASTDTQYF
-	TRBV19	TRBJ2-2	TRBD1	TGTGCCAGTAGCGACAGGGAATCGAACACCGGGGAGCTGTTTTTT	CASSDRESNTGELFF
once	TRBV19	TRBJ1-4	TRBD1	TGTGCCAGTAGCACCCGTGGGACAGGGGTTTCCCTAACTAATGAAAAACTGTTTTTT	CASSTRGTGVSLTNEKLFF
-	TRBV2	TRBJ2-5	TRBD2	TGTGCCAGCAGGACACTAGCGGGGGGGATAGAGACCCAGTACTTC	CASRTLAGGIETQYF
-	TRBV2	TRBJ1-4	TRBD1	TGTGCCAGCAGTGAAGGGACAGGGGGAGAAAAACTGTTTTTT	CASSEGTGGEKLFF